What follows are 14 T cell receptor beta chains derived from one specimen sequenced in a study of shared clonotypes between healthy human individuals. TCRdb's table, derived via immunoSEQ multiplex PCR, lists solely in-frame clones and lacks some. The profile shows 1,500,000 or so clones, just under 99% of them singletons. The specimen sequenced was naive CD4+ T cells sorted from blood. The subset denotes: CD45RA+ positively selected. The receptors derive from a man aged 25-40 years in good health.

This chain links TRBV5-1 with TRBJ2-3; D is ambiguous. The CDR3 consists of 16 residues. The germline gives CDR1 SGHRS, CDR2 YFSETQ. V was trimmed by 3 bases and J by 1 base, leaving 15 bases between them. The CDR3 here is CASSWTPLLGTDTQYF. The CDR3, as DNA: TGCGCCAGCAGCTGGACGCCCCTTTTAGGCACAGATACGCAGTATTTT.

The rearrangement links TRBV27 to TRBJ2-5; TRBD1 agrees at 9 bases. The CDR3 sequence is 15 residues long. Germline CDR1 reads MNHEY; CDR2 reads SMNVEV (reference sequence). V lost 4 bases and J lost 5; bases outside the gene matches: 8. The CDR3 region is CASSSDRGRSETQYF. CDR3 sequence (DNA): TGTGCCAGCAGTTCGGACAGGGGAAGATCGGAGACCCAGTACTTC.

Comment on this clone: Other nucleotide sequences in the sample specify the same CDR3. The V call is TRBV28, the J call TRBJ2-7, with D perhaps TRBD2 (5 bases). Per the germline V gene, CDR1 is MDHEN and CDR2 is SYDVKM. The CDR3 contains 14 residues. V dropped 4 bases and J dropped 1 base, with 11 bases sitting between them. The CDR3 DNA is TGTGCCAGCAGTTCCCTGGGCGGGTCCTACGAGCAGTACTTC. It encodes CASSSLGGSYEQYF.

The V and J genes are TRBV7-7 and TRBJ2-7; 13 bases align to TRBD2. This CDR3 is built from 15 residues. Germline V gene data show CDR1 as SSHAT and CDR2 as FNYEAQ (reference sequence). The J segment lost 6 bases and the V segment lost 5 bases, leaving 7 bases of the junction unmatched. Here the CDR3 DNA reads TGTGCCAGCAGCAAAGGACTAGCGGGAGAGAGCGAGCAGTACTTC. Translated: CASSKGLAGESEQYF.

J is TRBJ1-5 and V is TRBV5-6, with a tentative D call TRBD1 (5 bases). The CDR3 loop spans 16 amino acids. V gave up 5 bases and J gave up 5 bases, with 20 bases separating them. Germline CDR1 reads SGHDT; CDR2 reads YYEEEE. For the CDR3, the DNA is TGTGCCAGCAGTTCTCGAATCCGGACACCTGATCAGCCCCAGCATTTT. Its translation: CASSSRIRTPDQPQHF.

The chain is built from TRBV5-1 and TRBJ2-4, with D possibly being TRBD1 or TRBD2 (5 bases each). This CDR3 spans 15 amino acids. Trimming stripped 4 bases from V and 8 bases from J, with 19 bases between. Germline V gives CDR1 SGHRS, CDR2 YFSETQ. The CDR3 DNA reads TGCGCCAGCAGCAAACTAGGTCCCATGGGGGACATTCAGTACTTC. It specifies CASSKLGPMGDIQYF.

The rearrangement uses TRBV9 and TRBJ2-1; D gene uncertain. Trimming cost V 0 bases and J 2 bases, with 18 bases left between them. The CDR3 is made up of 18 amino acids. Germline loops: CDR1 SGDLS, CDR2 YYNGEE. The CDR3 spells CASSVGESRPVAYNEQFF. CDR3 in DNA: TGTGCCAGCAGCGTAGGAGAAAGTCGGCCGGTGGCCTACAATGAGCAGTTCTTC. Drawing the rest from reference TRBV9 and TRBJ2-1, the complete variable domain is DSGVTQTPKHLITATGQRVTLRCSPRSGDLSVYWYQQSLDQGLQFLIQYYNGEERAKGNILERFSAQQFPDLHSELNLSSLELGDSALYFCASSVGESRPVAYNEQFFGPGTRLTVL.

The chain employs TRBV27 and TRBJ2-1; D unclear. Germline CDR1 reads MNHEY; CDR2 reads SMNVEV (reference sequence). V was trimmed by 7 bases and J by 0 bases, leaving 10 bases between them. The CDR3 runs to 14 residues. The CDR3 region is CASISTASYNEQFF. CDR3 in DNA: TGTGCCAGCATCAGTACGGCCTCCTACAATGAGCAGTTCTTC.

The V and J genes are TRBV19 and TRBJ2-2; no clear D gene. The germline gives CDR1 LNHDA, CDR2 SQIVND (reference sequence). This CDR3 has 18 residues. Trimming removed 7 bases from V and 0 bases from J, with 21 bases in between. The CDR3 spells CASTRLPGGRANTGELFF. The CDR3 DNA is TGTGCCAGTACCAGACTCCCCGGCGGCCGAGCGAACACCGGGGAGCTGTTTTTT.

The V and J genes are TRBV5-4 and TRBJ1-1; TRBD1 matches at 8 bases. Germline assignment: CDR1 SGHNT and CDR2 YYREEE (reference sequence). The J segment lost 3 bases and the V segment lost 3 bases, leaving 7 bases of the junction unmatched. CDR3 length equals 15 residues. CDR3 DNA sequence: TGTGCCAGCAGCTGGCCGGGACAGGAGCACACTGAAGCTTTCTTT. This codes for CASSWPGQEHTEAFF.

In DNA form, the CDR3 reads TGTGCCAGCAGCCAAGACAGGGGGAACTATGGCTACACCTTC. Translation: CASSQDRGNYGYTF. The rearrangement joins TRBV28 to TRBJ1-2; 9 bases fit TRBD1. Germline lookup yields CDR1 MDHEN and CDR2 SYDVKM. The CDR3 spans 14 residues. The trim removed 6 bases at V and 2 bases at J, leaving 4 bases unmatched.

This clone was seen just once. This rearrangement joins TRBV2 to TRBJ1-2; 7 positions match TRBD1. The trim removed 8 bases at V and 4 bases at J, leaving 10 bases unmatched. Germline loops: CDR1 SNHLY, CDR2 FYNNEI. The CDR3 spans 14 residues. The CDR3 reads CASGVGQSTYGYTF. The CDR3 DNA is TGTGCCAGCGGTGTGGGACAGAGTACCTATGGCTACACCTTC. The whole variable domain, filled in from reference TRBV2 and TRBJ1-2, reads EPEVTQTPSHQVTQMGQEVILRCVPISNHLYFYWYRQILGQKVEFLVSFYNNEISEKSEIFDDQFSVERPDGSNFTLKIRSTKLEDSAMYFCASGVGQSTYGYTFGSGTRLTVV.

The genes are TRBV25-1 and TRBJ1-2; TRBD1 matches 7 bases. This CDR3 is 14 amino acids long. In germline, CDR1 is MGHDK, CDR2 SYGVNS. The V gene end was trimmed by 1 base and the J gene end by 7 bases; junction bases not matched to a gene: 6. CDR3 loop: CASSESWQGGGYTF. The CDR3, as DNA: TGTGCCAGCAGTGAATCGTGGCAGGGGGGTGGCTACACCTTC.

Note on this clone: This specimen includes other DNA sequences encoding the same CDR3. The chain is built from TRBV10-3 and TRBJ2-5; D possibly corresponds to TRBD2 (5 bases). V lost 4 bases, J lost 2 bases, and 8 bases lay in between. Germline V gene lookup returns CDR1 ENHRY and CDR2 SYGVKD. The CDR3 length is 13 residues. The DNA for the CDR3 is TGTGCCATCAGTGGCGGGCGGCAAGAGACCCAGTACTTC. This encodes CAISGGRQETQYF.